This T cell receptor beta chain was captured in a study of T cell responses to AZD1222 COVID-19 vaccine. Study observations and caveats: Elevations in Spike-specific TCR breadth and depth followed administration of two AZD1222 doses. Spike-wide coverage was observed for vaccine-associated CD4 TCRs, with dominant responses at 160-218 and 743-854.

This CDR3 spans 13 amino acids. CDR1 GTSNPN and CDR2 SVGIG come from the germline V gene (reference sequence). The V end lost 2 bases, the J end lost 7 bases, and 14 bases lay between the germline ends. This clone was detected once. Its antigen remains unknown. Using immunoSEQ multiplex PCR, the repertoire was profiled, and TCRdb retains in-frame clones only, with some absent. Of approximately 180,000 clones listed, roughly nine tenths are singletons. The V and J genes are TRBV30 and TRBJ1-2; D is possibly TRBD1 (5 bases). This sequence was found in an adult in good health. The source material was peripheral blood, sampled on day 0 of AZD1222 vaccination. The CDR3 DNA reads as TGTGCCTGGAGTCCCACGCTCGGGGCTGGCTACACCTTC. Translation gives CAWSPTLGAGYTF. The whole variable domain, remainder taken from reference TRBV30 and TRBJ1-2, is SQTIHQWPATLVQPVGSPLSLECTVEGTSNPNLYWYRQAAGRGLQLLFYSVGIGQISSEVPQNLSASRPQDRQFILSSKKLLLSDSGFYLCAWSPTLGAGYTFGSGTRLTVV.